This T cell receptor beta chain appears in the sequencing data of a study of cytomegalovirus exposure and HLA in healthy donors. Study-level background: The study placed about 81% of its 398 genotyped donors in the Caucasian-associated ancestry cluster. Study-level findings and limits: The study put about 180 TCR beta chains on its list as cytomegalovirus-associated. Through in vitro validation, a few CMV-associated chains were shown to be specific for CMV antigens.

The CDR3 length is 15 residues. The germline gives CDR1 SNHLY, CDR2 FYNNEI. V dropped 8 bases and J dropped 2 bases, with 13 bases sitting between them. Primers for the PCR totalled 60 Vbeta and 13 Jbeta. The data were produced by immunoSEQ multiplex PCR, yet TCRdb's version contains in-frame clones alone and is incomplete. The table shows 150,000 to 200,000 clones, with roughly 90% occurring only once. For this clone: Its antigen is unknown.

Sampled while nominally healthy, donors likely had unrecorded immune exposures. The TCR was taken from a boy aged 2 to 10 in good health and CMV-seronegative. The chain joins TRBV2 to TRBJ2-6; D possibly corresponds to TRBD1 (8 bases). Sequencing was carried out using PBMCs. CDR3 DNA: TGTGCCAGCGGAACAGGGGGGGCTGGGGCCAACGTCCTGACTTTC. This codes for CASGTGGAGANVLTF.